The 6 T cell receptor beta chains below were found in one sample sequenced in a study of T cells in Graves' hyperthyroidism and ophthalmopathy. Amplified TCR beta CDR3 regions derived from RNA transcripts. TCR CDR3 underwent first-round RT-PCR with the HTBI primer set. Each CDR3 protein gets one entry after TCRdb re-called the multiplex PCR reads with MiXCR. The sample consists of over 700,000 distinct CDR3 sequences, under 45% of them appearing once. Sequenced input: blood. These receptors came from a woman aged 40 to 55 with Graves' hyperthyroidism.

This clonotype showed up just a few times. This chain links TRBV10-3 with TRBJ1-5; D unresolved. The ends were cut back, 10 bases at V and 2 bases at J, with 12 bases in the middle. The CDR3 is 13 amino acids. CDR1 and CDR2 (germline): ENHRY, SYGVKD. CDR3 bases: TGTGCCACCAAGGGTACTGGCAATCAGCCCCAGCATTTT. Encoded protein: CATKGTGNQPQHF.

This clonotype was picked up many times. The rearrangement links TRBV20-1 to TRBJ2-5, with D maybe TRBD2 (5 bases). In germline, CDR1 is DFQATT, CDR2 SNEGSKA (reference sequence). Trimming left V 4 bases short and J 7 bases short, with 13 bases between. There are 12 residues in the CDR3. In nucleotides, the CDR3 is TGCAGTGCTACCTCAGCCCGGGGGACCCAGTACTTC. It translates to CSATSARGTQYF.

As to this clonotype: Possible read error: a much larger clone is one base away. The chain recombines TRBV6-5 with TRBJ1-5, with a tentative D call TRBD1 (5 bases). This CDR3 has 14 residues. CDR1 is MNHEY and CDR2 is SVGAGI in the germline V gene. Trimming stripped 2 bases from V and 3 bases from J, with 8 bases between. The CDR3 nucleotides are TGTGCCAGCAGTTACGGGGGGACCAATCAGCCCCAGCATTTT. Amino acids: CASSYGGTNQPQHF.

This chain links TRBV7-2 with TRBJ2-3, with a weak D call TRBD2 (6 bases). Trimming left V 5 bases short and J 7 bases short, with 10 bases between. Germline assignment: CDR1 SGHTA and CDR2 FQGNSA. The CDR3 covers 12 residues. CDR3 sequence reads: CASSAGGNTQYF. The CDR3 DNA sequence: TGTGCCAGCAGCGCCGGCGGGAATACGCAGTATTTT.

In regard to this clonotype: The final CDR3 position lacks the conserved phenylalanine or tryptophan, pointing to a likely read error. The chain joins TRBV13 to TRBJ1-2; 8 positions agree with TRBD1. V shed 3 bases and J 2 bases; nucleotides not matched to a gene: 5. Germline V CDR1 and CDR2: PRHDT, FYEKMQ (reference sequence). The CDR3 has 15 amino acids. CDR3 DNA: TGTGCCAGCAGCTTCCCCGGGACAGGAAACTATGGCTACACCCTC. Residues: CASSFPGTGNYGYTL.

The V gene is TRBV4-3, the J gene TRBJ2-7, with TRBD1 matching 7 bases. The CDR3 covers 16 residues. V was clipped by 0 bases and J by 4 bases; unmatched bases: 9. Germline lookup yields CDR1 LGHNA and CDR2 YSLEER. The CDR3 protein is CASSQDNAQGIYEQYF. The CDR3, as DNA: TGCGCCAGCAGCCAAGATAACGCACAGGGGATTTACGAGCAGTACTTC.